This TCR beta chain originates from a study of CD8+ T cells in alopecia areata. Points from the study as a whole: Clonality in lesional scalp, especially alopecia totalis/universalis, exceeded that of normal scalp.

Sequencing relied on a cDNA template that was reverse transcribed from extracted RNA. Profiled with immunoSEQ multiplex PCR; TCRdb holds only in-frame clones, not every one. The sample consists of about 160,000 clones, about 89% of them appearing once. The CDR3 length is 11 residues. Concerning this clone itself: Its target is unknown.

Collected material from alopecia areata patients comprised lesional scalp punch biopsies and peripheral blood. The source was CD8+ T cells sorted from blood, collected at week 0. This chain uses TRBV21-1 with TRBJ2-5; the table's D call, TRBD2, has no DNA check behind it. TRBV21-1 is reported as a pseudogene. This receptor was obtained from a human donor with alopecia areata. This CDR3 is CASSSLETQYF. The DNA for the CDR3 is TGTGCCAGCAGCTCTCTGGAGACCCAGTACTTC.